This TCR beta chain was found in a study of metastatic and nonmetastatic thyroid tumors. Across the study: It was across blood and tumor or nodule tissue from malignant and benign thyroid patients that repertoires were compared. Findings and limits, study-wide: Benign nodules reportedly had significantly lower TCR beta diversity than malignant thyroid tumors in blood and tumor.

Original methodology: Clinicopathological groups supplied CDR3 differences that were used to build a distant-metastasis classifier for papillary thyroid cancer. TCRdb re-called the PCR reads through MiXCR. For this entry, the V and J calls and clone size follow TCRdb and not the study's own pipeline. The sample yields fewer than 35,000 clones, approximately 15% seen once. This clone came up many times. Its antigen is unidentified. Per the germline V gene, CDR1 is MNHEY and CDR2 is SMNVEV (reference sequence). The ends were cut back, 5 bases at V and 5 bases at J, with 6 bases in the middle. The CDR3 spans 12 residues. No patient received treatment before thyroid surgery.

The chain couples TRBV27 to TRBJ2-2; no clear D gene. The sample consisted of blood. This sequence was found in a male donor with papillary thyroid cancer or a benign thyroid nodule (not recorded which). Some clones in this sample may be carry-over from other donors' samples. The CDR3 nucleotides read TGTGCCAGCAGTGTTTTTACCGGGGAGCTGTTTTTT. Protein: CASSVFTGELFF.